The source of this TCR beta chain is a study of T cell repertoires in ileal Crohn's disease. Study information: At surgery, 30% to 40% of patients smoked, with median disease duration roughly 7.7 years.

Measured with immunoSEQ multiplex PCR; TCRdb has only the in-frame clones, and not every one. Of around 2,000 clones listed, roughly 84% were seen once; the top ten hold roughly 11%. The length of the CDR3 is 15 residues. The germline V gene has CDR1 SGHTA and CDR2 FQGTGA. V lost 3 bases to trimming and J lost 10 bases; unmatched junction nucleotides: 10. The sequenced material came from ileal tissue. This chain joins TRBV7-3 and TRBJ2-1, with 9 positions matching TRBD2. The receptor's source is an adult with Crohn's disease. DNA for the CDR3: TGTGCCAGCAGCTTGACAACGACTAGCGGCAGAGAGCAGTTCTTC. It yields the protein CASSLTTTSGREQFF.